This TCR beta chain was recorded in a study of CD8+CD57+ T cells in acquired aplastic anemia. TCR beta VDJ and CDR3 profiles were obtained from a genomic DNA template. TCRdb independently ran MiXCR on the reads; one entry per CDR3 protein. The sample records 120,000 or so distinct CDR3 sequences, approximately 41% being singletons. Study-wide results and limits: The CD8+ Simpson's diversity of patients and controls was not significantly different.

The CDR3 extends over 19 amino acids. After removal of 3 bases from V and 0 bases from J, the junction contained 10 bases not matched to a gene. Germline values: CDR1 PRHDT, CDR2 FYEKMQ (reference sequence). Details on this clonotype: Its antigen is still unknown.

All patients picked for sequencing had shown, by flow cytometry, an expansion of CD8+CD57+ cells. No therapy was given to patients before blood sampling. This TCR was recovered from a human donor with aplastic anemia. The V call is TRBV13, the J call TRBJ2-6, with 8 bases matching TRBD1. Sequences were obtained from sorted CD4+, CD8+, or CD8+CD57+ T cells (not recorded which) from PBMCs. CDR3 sequence (DNA): TGTGCCAGCAGCTTTCTAACCGGGACAGGCGCCTCTGGGGCCAACGTCCTGACTTTC. Translated, it gives CASSFLTGTGASGANVLTF.